This passage covers 30 T cell receptor beta chains from one sample sequenced in a study of Ad26.COV2.S vaccination and SARS-CoV-2 variants. Sample treatment: around 19 received Ad26.COV2.S at low or high dose, single or two shots; roughly five received placebo; per-sample allocation not given. Day 63 after the first vaccine or placebo injection was the time point for sampling. The table came from immunoSEQ multiplex PCR; TCRdb's copy has only in-frame clones and leaves some out. The sample has around 250,000 clones, around 87% seen once; the top ten hold more than 2.5%. The specimen comprised peripheral blood, sampled in a trial of Ad26.COV2.S vaccine versus placebo. These receptors came from a person between 18 and 60 years old who received the Ad26.COV2.S COVID-19 vaccine or a placebo.

DNA of the CDR3: TGTGCCAGCAGTTTATTGGGGAGCAATCAGCCCCAGCATTTT. Its translation: CASSLLGSNQPQHF. The chain employs TRBV7-9 and TRBJ1-5; unclear D gene. Deletions cut 6 bases from V and 1 base from J, with 10 bases between. The CDR3 totals 14 residues. CDR1 is SEHNR and CDR2 is FQNEAQ in the germline V gene (reference sequence).

This clone has just one count. The DNA of the CDR3 is TGTGCCAGCAGCTTGTACGGGGACGGGGCCAACGTCCTGACTTTC. Translating gives CASSLYGDGANVLTF. The rearrangement uses TRBV7-9 and TRBJ2-6; the D gene could be TRBD1 or TRBD2 (5 bases each). CDR1 and CDR2 from the germline V gene are SEHNR and FQNEAQ (reference sequence). CDR3 length: 15 amino acids. Trimming took off 3 bases at V and 4 bases at J, with 10 bases between the two ends.

V and J are TRBV6-6 and TRBJ1-1; D gene ambiguous. The V gene lost 7 bases and the J gene lost 8 bases, with 17 bases spanning the gap. The germline V gene has CDR1 MNHNY and CDR2 SVGAGI (reference sequence). The CDR3 sequence is 13 residues long. The CDR3 loop is CASNGLSLGEAFF. The CDR3 DNA sequence: TGTGCCAGCAACGGACTTTCCTTGGGGGAAGCTTTCTTT.

This chain connects TRBV9 to TRBJ2-2; TRBD1 agrees at 8 bases. The V and J ends lost 4 bases and 1 base, in that order; junction bases with no gene match: 6. This CDR3 is 16 amino acids long. Germline V gene sequence: CDR1 SGDLS, CDR2 YYNGEE. CDR3 bases: TGTGCCAGCAGCCCGTGGGACAGGAGGAACACCGGGGAGCTGTTTTTT. This codes for CASSPWDRRNTGELFF.

The chain couples TRBV11-2 to TRBJ2-1, with D possibly matching TRBD2 (6 bases). The CDR3 loop spans 14 amino acids. The ends were cut back, 1 base at V and 7 bases at J, with 11 bases in the middle. CDR1 SGHAT and CDR2 FQNNGV come from the germline V gene. The CDR3 DNA follows: TGTGCCAGCAGCTTAGGAGGGGAGGCAAATGAGCAGTTCTTC. Translating it yields CASSLGGEANEQFF.

The chain uses TRBV6-1 and TRBJ2-7; D might be TRBD2 (5 bases). This CDR3 is 13 amino acids long. From germline, CDR1 is MNHNS and CDR2 SASEGT. The ends were cut back, 2 bases at V and 1 base at J, with 6 bases in the middle. The CDR3 nucleotides are TGTGCCAGCAGTGAACCGGGGTCCTACGAGCAGTACTTC. It yields the protein CASSEPGSYEQYF.

The chain is built from TRBV4-3 and TRBJ1-3; TRBD1 agrees at 9 bases. Trimming took 2 bases from V and 4 from J; bases not matched to a gene: 6. The germline gives CDR1 LGHNA, CDR2 YSLEER. CDR3 length: 16 residues. CDR3 in amino acids: CASSQQQGALGNTIYF. In DNA, the CDR3 is TGCGCCAGCAGCCAACAACAGGGGGCGCTGGGAAACACCATATATTTT.

V and J are TRBV7-3 and TRBJ1-1; tentatively, D is TRBD1 (6 bases). This CDR3 contains 15 residues. CDR1 and CDR2 (germline): SGHTA, FQGTGA. V lost 6 bases and J 4 bases, leaving 18 bases between the germline ends. CDR3 in amino acids: CASSTGAPGGTEAFF. The CDR3 DNA follows: TGTGCCAGCAGTACGGGGGCTCCCGGGGGCACTGAAGCTTTCTTT.

The chain carries TRBV7-3 and TRBJ1-1; the D gene is possibly TRBD1 (6 bases). The CDR3 has 13 residues. V was cut by 3 bases and J by 5 bases, with 10 bases left in between. Germline CDR1 is SGHTA and CDR2 is FQGTGA. The CDR3 coding sequence is TGTGCCAGCAGCTTTCGGGGGCTTACTGAAGCTTTCTTT. Its translation is CASSFRGLTEAFF.

The rearrangement links TRBV6-5 to TRBJ1-3; TRBD1 might be the D (6 bases). V was cut by 4 bases and J by 3 bases, with 16 bases left in between. Germline CDR1 and CDR2: MNHEY and SVGAGI. This CDR3 comprises 16 residues. In nucleotides, the CDR3 is TGTGCCAGCAGTTCGGGAGGGGGGATCGTTGGAAACACCATATATTTT. Amino acids: CASSSGGGIVGNTIYF.

This clone was detected only once. The chain couples TRBV4-3 to TRBJ2-1; 7 bases line up with TRBD1. Germline values: CDR1 LGHNA, CDR2 YSLEER. The CDR3 has 16 amino acids. Trimming took 0 bases from V and 2 from J; bases not matched to a gene: 4. The CDR3 region is CASSQEGQAAYNEQFF. CDR3 coding DNA: TGCGCCAGCAGCCAAGAAGGACAGGCTGCCTACAATGAGCAGTTCTTC.

The gene calls are TRBV18 and TRBJ1-4; D perhaps matches TRBD1 (5 bases). V lost 5 bases and J 5 bases, leaving 15 bases between the germline ends. The CDR3 consists of 15 residues. The V gene's germline CDR1 is KGHSH and CDR2 LQKENI. The CDR3: CASSSGTESNEKLFF. The CDR3 DNA follows: TGTGCCAGCTCATCCGGGACCGAGTCCAATGAAAAACTGTTTTTT.

This clone was observed once. J is TRBJ2-4 and V is TRBV5-4, with a weak D call TRBD2 (6 bases). This CDR3 contains 17 residues. The V gene lost 2 bases and the J gene lost 1 base, with 16 bases spanning the gap. In germline, CDR1 is SGHNT, CDR2 YYREEE (reference sequence). Here the CDR3 DNA reads TGTGCCAGCAGCTTAGGCTCGAGTAGCGGTGCCAAAAACATTCAGTACTTC. As protein: CASSLGSSSGAKNIQYF.

Remarks on this clone: The sample has other DNA sequences that encode this CDR3 too. The V call is TRBV5-1, the J call TRBJ1-5; 8 bases match TRBD1. The ends lost 2 bases at V and 2 bases at J; junction bases unmatched: 0. Germline CDR1 reads SGHRS; CDR2 reads YFSETQ. The CDR3 covers 14 residues. For the CDR3, the DNA is TGCGCCAGCAGCTTACAGGGGGGCAATCAGCCCCAGCATTTT. It yields the protein CASSLQGGNQPQHF.

The V call is TRBV5-1, the J call TRBJ1-5; no reliable D call. Trimming cost V 0 bases and J 0 bases, with 4 bases left between them. CDR1 and CDR2 from the germline V gene are SGHRS and YFSETQ. CDR3 length: 14 amino acids. CDR3 sequence reads: CASSLAGSNQPQHF. CDR3 sequence (DNA): TGCGCCAGCAGCTTGGCCGGTAGCAATCAGCCCCAGCATTTT.

The V call is TRBV18, the J call TRBJ2-7; D gene ambiguous. Germline values: CDR1 KGHSH, CDR2 LQKENI. V lost 6 bases and J lost 2, with 14 bases in between. This CDR3 contains 14 residues. CDR3 protein: CASSPVGSTYEQYF. As DNA, the CDR3 is TGTGCCAGCTCTCCGGTGGGCAGCACCTACGAGCAGTACTTC.

This rearrangement joins TRBV6-4 to TRBJ2-2; 10 bases are shared with TRBD1. Germline loops: CDR1 MRHNA, CDR2 SNTAGT. V shed 3 bases, J shed 4 bases, and the junction held 2 bases outside the gene matches. The CDR3 has 15 residues. CDR3 region: CASSEGDRGTGELFF. Here the CDR3 DNA reads TGTGCCAGCAGTGAAGGGGACAGGGGCACCGGGGAGCTGTTTTTT.

The genes are TRBV5-8 and TRBJ1-6; 8 bases align to TRBD1. The germline V gene encodes CDR1 SGHTS and CDR2 YDEGEE. With V trimmed by 2 bases and J by 10 bases, 5 bases remained unmatched. The CDR3 is 14 residues long. CDR3 in DNA: TGTGCCAGCAGCTTCGGACAGGGAAGATCACCCCTCCACTTT. It yields the protein CASSFGQGRSPLHF.

The chain recombines TRBV28 with TRBJ1-6; tentatively, D is TRBD1 (6 bases). Trimming stripped 2 bases from V and 8 bases from J, with 13 bases between. Looked up from germline, CDR1 is MDHEN and CDR2 is SYDVKM. This CDR3 contains 15 residues. DNA for the CDR3: TGTGCCAGCAGTTTAATGGGGGGCGCCTATTCACCCCTCCACTTT. It yields the protein CASSLMGGAYSPLHF.

The chain couples TRBV28 to TRBJ1-1; 8 bases match TRBD1. Germline trimming cut 8 bases from V and 6 bases from J; bases unmatched to any gene: 14. The germline CDR1 and CDR2 sequences are MDHEN and SYDVKM. This CDR3 has 15 residues. The CDR3 protein is CASRTGGQGESEAFF. CDR3 nucleotides: TGTGCCAGCCGAACTGGAGGACAGGGTGAATCTGAAGCTTTCTTT.

The chain recombines TRBV5-1 with TRBJ2-5; D unresolved. The ends were cut back, 0 bases at V and 2 bases at J, with 8 bases in the middle. The CDR3 runs to 14 residues. Germline CDR1 is SGHRS and CDR2 is YFSETQ. CDR3 in DNA: TGCGCCAGCAGCTTGGCAGGTACACAAGAGACCCAGTACTTC. This codes for CASSLAGTQETQYF.

The V call is TRBV29-1, the J call TRBJ1-1; 7 bases match TRBD1. Germline assignment: CDR1 SQVTM and CDR2 ANQGSEA. The CDR3 is 15 amino acids. The junction had 8 bases not matched to a gene; V was cut back by 3 bases and J by 1 base. The CDR3: CSVEGRGMANTEAFF. CDR3 nucleotide sequence: TGCAGCGTTGAGGGCAGGGGGATGGCGAACACTGAAGCTTTCTTT.

The V gene is TRBV19, the J gene TRBJ1-2; D might be TRBD1 (6 bases). This CDR3 contains 12 residues. Germline CDR1 is LNHDA and CDR2 is SQIVND (reference sequence). Trimming pared 9 bases from V and 6 bases from J, leaving 14 bases between. CDR3 protein: CASTRTADGYTF. The CDR3 coding sequence is TGTGCCAGCACCCGGACAGCGGATGGCTACACCTTC.

This clone is a singleton in its sample. As DNA, the CDR3 is TGCGCCAGCAGCCAAGGGACAGGGGCGAAGTGGCGGGATCAGCCCCAGCATTTT. Translation: CASSQGTGAKWRDQPQHF. V is TRBV4-3 and J is TRBJ1-5, with 9 positions matching TRBD1. CDR1 is LGHNA, CDR2 YSLEER, per germline. The CDR3 runs 18 residues. The junction had 12 bases not matched to a gene; V was cut back by 1 base and J by 5 bases.

CDR3 sequence reads: CASSSGLAGGLGNEQFF. DNA for the CDR3: TGTGCCAGCAGCTCCGGACTAGCGGGAGGGCTGGGCAATGAGCAGTTCTTC. The V gene is TRBV11-2, the J gene TRBJ2-1; 15 bases are a match to TRBD2. The length of the CDR3 is 17 residues. V was pared by 4 bases and J by 6 bases, with 7 bases of the junction left unmatched. The germline gives CDR1 SGHAT, CDR2 FQNNGV.

About this clone: The same CDR3 is also encoded by other DNA sequences in this sample. This chain uses TRBV5-1 with TRBJ1-1, with TRBD1 identical over 8 bases. CDR3 length: 14 amino acids. The trim removed 4 bases at V and 4 bases at J, leaving 6 bases unmatched. From germline, CDR1 is SGHRS and CDR2 YFSETQ. CDR3 DNA: TGCGCCAGCAGCCCTGGAACAGGGGGCACTGAAGCTTTCTTT. Amino acids: CASSPGTGGTEAFF.

J is TRBJ2-3 and V is TRBV6-5; 10 bases fit TRBD2. The CDR3 has 14 amino acids. The germline CDR1 and CDR2 sequences are MNHEY and SVGAGI. After removal of 6 bases from V and 6 bases from J, the junction contained 6 bases not matched to a gene. The CDR3 nucleotides are TGTGCCAGCAGGCTAGCGGGGGCGGGGGATACGCAGTATTTT. Encoded protein: CASRLAGAGDTQYF.

This rearrangement joins TRBV5-4 to TRBJ1-2, with D tentatively TRBD1 (6 bases). The CDR3 covers 16 residues. Per the germline V gene, CDR1 is SGHNT and CDR2 is YYREEE (reference sequence). Trimming pared 4 bases from V and 4 bases from J, leaving 20 bases between. Written as DNA, the CDR3 is TGTGCCAGCAGCCGGGCGGCACAGGGATCCCGCTATGGCTACACCTTC. As protein: CASSRAAQGSRYGYTF.

This rearrangement joins TRBV5-6 to TRBJ2-1, with TRBD2 identical over 7 bases. Germline V CDR1 and CDR2: SGHDT, YYEEEE. This CDR3 has 12 amino acids. V dropped 4 bases and J dropped 8; count of bases not matched to a gene: 3. Here the CDR3 DNA reads TGTGCCAGCAGCCGGACTAGGTATGAGCAGTTCTTC. This gives the protein CASSRTRYEQFF.

The gene calls are TRBV30 and TRBJ1-4; possibly TRBD1 for D (6 bases). Germline assignment: CDR1 GTSNPN and CDR2 SVGIG (reference sequence). V lost 1 base to trimming and J lost 0 bases, with 6 bases between them. This CDR3 is built from 14 residues. The CDR3 sequence: CAWSGQATNEKLFF. DNA for the CDR3: TGTGCCTGGAGTGGACAGGCAACTAATGAAAAACTGTTTTTT.